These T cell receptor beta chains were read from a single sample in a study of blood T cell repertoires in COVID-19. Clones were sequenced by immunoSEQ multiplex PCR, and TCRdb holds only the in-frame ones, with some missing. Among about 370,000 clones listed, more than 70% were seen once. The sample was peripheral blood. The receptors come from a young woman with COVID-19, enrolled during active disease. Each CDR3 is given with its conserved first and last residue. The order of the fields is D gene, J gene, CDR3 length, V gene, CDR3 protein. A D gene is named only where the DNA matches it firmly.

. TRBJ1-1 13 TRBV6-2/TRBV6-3 CASSTRRVTEAFF
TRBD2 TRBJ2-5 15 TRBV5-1 CASSWGSSGQETQYF
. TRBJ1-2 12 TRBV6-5 CASSHKGGGYTF
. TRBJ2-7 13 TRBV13 CASSFEDSYEQYF
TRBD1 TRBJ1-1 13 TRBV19 CASRGQGGAEAFF
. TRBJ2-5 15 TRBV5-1 CASSLGVIYQETQYF
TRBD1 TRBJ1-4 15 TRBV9 CASSENRGPNEKLFF
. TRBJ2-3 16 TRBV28 CASSPGALPFTDTQYF
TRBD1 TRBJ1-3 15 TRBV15 CATSRDRSAGNTIYF
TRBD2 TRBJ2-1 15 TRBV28 CASGTLSGSRNEQFF
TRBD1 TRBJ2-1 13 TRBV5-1 CASSLQGVNEQFF
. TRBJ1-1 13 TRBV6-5 CASLVRGKTEAFF
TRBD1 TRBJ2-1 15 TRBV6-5 CASHRGLLPYNEQFF
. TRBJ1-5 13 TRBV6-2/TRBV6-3 CASSRSRNQPQHF
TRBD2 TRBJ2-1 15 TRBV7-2 CASSLGGRGNNEQFF
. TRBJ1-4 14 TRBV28 CASHSGRVGEKLFF
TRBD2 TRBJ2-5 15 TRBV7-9 CASSSSGRAWQTQYF
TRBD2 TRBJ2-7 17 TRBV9 CASSVGTSGTLSYEQYF
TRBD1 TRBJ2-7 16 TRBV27 CASTFWDRGLTYEQYF
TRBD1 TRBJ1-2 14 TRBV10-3 CAISPAGGNYGYTF
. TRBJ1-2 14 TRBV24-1 CATSDGISNYGYTF
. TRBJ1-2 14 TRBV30 CAWTSFTGYNGYTF
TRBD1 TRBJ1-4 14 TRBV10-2 CASSPDREVEKLFF
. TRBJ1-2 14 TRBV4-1 CASSPLPPPGGYTF
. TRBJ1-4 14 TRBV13 CASSSSLGSEKLFF
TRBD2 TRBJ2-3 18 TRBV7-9 CASSLGVSASGDTDTQYF
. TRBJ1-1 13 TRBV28 CASSLAPGTEAFF
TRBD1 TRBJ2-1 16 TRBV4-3 CASSQRWDRGVNEQFF
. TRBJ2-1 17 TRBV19 CASSINRFGGYYNEQFF
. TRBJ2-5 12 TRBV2 CASSAGQETQYF
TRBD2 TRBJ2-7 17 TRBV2 CASRVPLTSGRVREQYF
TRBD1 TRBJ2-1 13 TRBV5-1 CASSWGDRDEQFF
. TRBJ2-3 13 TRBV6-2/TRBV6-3 CASSYSQGDTQYF
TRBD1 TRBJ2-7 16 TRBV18 CASSPPLDRGPGEQYF
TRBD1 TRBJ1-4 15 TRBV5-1 CASSPDRAINEKLFF
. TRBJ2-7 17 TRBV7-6 CASSLGIIAPLDSEQYF
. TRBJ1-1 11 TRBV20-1 CSARMTGSAFF
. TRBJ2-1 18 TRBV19 CASSSSEGYSGAYNEQFF
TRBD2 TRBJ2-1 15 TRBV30 CAWSRGTSGNNEQFF
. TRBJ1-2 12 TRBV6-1 CASSDPQESYTF
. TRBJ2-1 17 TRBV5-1 CASSLGGLGRVYNEQFF
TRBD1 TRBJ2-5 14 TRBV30 CAWTPGTGAFSQYF
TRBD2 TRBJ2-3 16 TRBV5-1 CASSLLTSGTADTQYF
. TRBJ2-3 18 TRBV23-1 CASSQGRPRHPSPDTQYF
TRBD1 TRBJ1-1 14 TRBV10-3 CAISDSGQGTEAFF
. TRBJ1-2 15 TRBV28 CASSMGAGDHYGYTF